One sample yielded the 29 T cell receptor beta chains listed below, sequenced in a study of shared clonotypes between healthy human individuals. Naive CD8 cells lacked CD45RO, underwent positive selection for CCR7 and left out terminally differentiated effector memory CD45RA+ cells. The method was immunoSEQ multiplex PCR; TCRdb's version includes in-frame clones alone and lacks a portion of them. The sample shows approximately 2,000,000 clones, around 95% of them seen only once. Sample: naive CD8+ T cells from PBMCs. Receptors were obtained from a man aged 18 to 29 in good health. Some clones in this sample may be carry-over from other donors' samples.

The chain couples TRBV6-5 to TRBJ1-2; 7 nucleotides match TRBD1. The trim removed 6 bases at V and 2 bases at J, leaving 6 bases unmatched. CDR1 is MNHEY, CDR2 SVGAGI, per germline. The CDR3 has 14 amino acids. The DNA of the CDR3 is TGTGCCAGCAGCTCCCCGACAGGGAACTATGGCTACACCTTC. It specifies CASSSPTGNYGYTF.

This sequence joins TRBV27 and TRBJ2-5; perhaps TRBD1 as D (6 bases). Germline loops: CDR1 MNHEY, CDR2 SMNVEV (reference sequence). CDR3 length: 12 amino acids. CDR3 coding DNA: TGTGCTGCCGGACAGAGCCAAGAGACCCAGTACTTC. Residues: CAAGQSQETQYF.

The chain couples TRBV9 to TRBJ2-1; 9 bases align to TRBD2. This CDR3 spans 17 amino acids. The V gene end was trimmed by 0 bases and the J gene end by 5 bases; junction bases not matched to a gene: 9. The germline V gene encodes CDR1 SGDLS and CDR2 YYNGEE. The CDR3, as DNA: TGTGCCAGCAGCGTAGCTCGCATCGCGGGAGGGAACAATGAGCAGTTCTTC. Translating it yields CASSVARIAGGNNEQFF. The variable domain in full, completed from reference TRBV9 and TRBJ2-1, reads DSGVTQTPKHLITATGQRVTLRCSPRSGDLSVYWYQQSLDQGLQFLIQYYNGEERAKGNILERFSAQQFPDLHSELNLSSLELGDSALYFCASSVARIAGGNNEQFFGPGTRLTVL.

CDR3 sequence: CASSQDHRQGRAFF. Here the CDR3 DNA reads TGCGCCAGCAGCCAGGACCATCGACAGGGGAGGGCTTTCTTT. This sequence joins TRBV4-1 and TRBJ1-1; 8 nucleotides align to TRBD1. The CDR3 length is 14 residues. J gave up 11 bases and V 3 bases, and 11 bases lay outside the gene matches. Germline V gene lookup returns CDR1 MGHRA and CDR2 YSYEKL.

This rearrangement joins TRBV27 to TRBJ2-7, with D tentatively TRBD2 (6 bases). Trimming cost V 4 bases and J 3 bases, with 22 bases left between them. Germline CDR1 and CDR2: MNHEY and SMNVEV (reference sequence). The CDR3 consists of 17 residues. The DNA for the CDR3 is TGTGCCAGCAGTTCCCTTTTAACCGGGGGAGCTCTCTACGAGCAGTACTTC. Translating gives CASSSLLTGGALYEQYF.

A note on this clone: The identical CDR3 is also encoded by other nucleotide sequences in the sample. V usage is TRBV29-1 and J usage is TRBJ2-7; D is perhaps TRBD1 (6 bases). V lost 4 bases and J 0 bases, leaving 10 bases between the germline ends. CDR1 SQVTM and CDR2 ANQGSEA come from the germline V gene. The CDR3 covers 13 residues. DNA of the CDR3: TGCAGCGTTGTAAGGGGGAGCTCCTACGAGCAGTACTTC. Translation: CSVVRGSSYEQYF.

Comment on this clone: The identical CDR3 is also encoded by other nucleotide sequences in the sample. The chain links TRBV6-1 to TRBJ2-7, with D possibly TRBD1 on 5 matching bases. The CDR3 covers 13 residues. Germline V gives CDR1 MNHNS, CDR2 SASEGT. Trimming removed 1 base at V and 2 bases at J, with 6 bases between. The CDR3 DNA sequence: TGTGCCAGCAGTGAAGGACAGACCTACGAGCAGTACTTC. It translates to CASSEGQTYEQYF.

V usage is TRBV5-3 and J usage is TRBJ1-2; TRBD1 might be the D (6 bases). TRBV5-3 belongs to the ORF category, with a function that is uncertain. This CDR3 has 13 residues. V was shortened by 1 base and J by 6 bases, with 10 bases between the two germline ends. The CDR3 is CARSLRQGNGYTF. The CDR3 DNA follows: TGTGCCAGAAGCTTGCGTCAGGGGAATGGCTACACCTTC.

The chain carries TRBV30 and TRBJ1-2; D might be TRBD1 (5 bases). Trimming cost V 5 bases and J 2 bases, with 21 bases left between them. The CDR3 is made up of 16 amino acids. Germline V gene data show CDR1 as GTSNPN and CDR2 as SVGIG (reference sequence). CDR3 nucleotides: TGTGCCTGGGCCGACCCGTGGCCCCGGGGGAACTATGGCTACACCTTC. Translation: CAWADPWPRGNYGYTF.

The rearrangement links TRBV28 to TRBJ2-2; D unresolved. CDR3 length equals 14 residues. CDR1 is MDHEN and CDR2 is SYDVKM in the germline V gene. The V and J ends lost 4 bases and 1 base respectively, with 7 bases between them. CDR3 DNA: TGTGCCAGCAGTTCAACAGAGAACACCGGGGAGCTGTTTTTT. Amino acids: CASSSTENTGELFF.

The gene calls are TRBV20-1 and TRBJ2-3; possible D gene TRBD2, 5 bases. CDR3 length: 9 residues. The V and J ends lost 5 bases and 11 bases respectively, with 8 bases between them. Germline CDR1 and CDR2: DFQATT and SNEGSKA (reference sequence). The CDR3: CSAVGLQYF. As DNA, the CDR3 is TGCAGTGCTGTAGGACTGCAGTATTTT.

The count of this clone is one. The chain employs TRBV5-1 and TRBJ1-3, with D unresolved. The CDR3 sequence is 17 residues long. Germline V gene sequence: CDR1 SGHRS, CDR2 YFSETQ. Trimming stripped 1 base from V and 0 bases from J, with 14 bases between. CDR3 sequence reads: CASSLTGSESSGNTIYF. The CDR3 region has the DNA TGCGCCAGCAGCTTGACTGGATCAGAAAGCTCTGGAAACACCATATATTTT.

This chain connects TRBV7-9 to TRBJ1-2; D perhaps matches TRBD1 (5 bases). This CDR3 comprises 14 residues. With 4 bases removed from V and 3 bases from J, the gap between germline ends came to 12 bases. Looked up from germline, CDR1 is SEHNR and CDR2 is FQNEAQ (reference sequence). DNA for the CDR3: TGTGCCAGCAGCTCCAGGGAGAGGCACTATGGCTACACCTTC. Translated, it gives CASSSRERHYGYTF.

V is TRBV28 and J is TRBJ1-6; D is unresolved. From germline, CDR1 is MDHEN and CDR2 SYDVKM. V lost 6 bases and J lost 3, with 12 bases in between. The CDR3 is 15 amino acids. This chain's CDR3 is CASSDQGLYNSPLHF. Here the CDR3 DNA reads TGTGCCAGCAGCGATCAAGGCCTCTATAATTCACCCCTCCACTTT. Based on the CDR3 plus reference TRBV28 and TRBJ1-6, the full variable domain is DVKVTQSSRYLVKRTGEKVFLECVQDMDHENMFWYRQDPGLGLRLIYFSYDVKMKEKGDIPEGYSVSREKKERFSLILESASTNQTSMYLCASSDQGLYNSPLHFGNGTRLTVT.

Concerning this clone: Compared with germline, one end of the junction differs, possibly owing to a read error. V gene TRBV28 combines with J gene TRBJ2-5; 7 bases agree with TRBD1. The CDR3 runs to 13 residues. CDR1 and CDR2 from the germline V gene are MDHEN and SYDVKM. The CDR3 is CASSLTPRGQDNF. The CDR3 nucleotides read TGTGCCAGCAGTTTAACCCCCCGAGGACAGGACAACTTC. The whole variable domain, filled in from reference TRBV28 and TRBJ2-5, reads DVKVTQSSRYLVKRTGEKVFLECVQDMDHENMFWYRQDPGLGLRLIYFSYDVKMKEKGDIPEGYSVSREKKERFSLILESASTNQTSMYLCASSLTPRGQDNFGPGTRLLVL.

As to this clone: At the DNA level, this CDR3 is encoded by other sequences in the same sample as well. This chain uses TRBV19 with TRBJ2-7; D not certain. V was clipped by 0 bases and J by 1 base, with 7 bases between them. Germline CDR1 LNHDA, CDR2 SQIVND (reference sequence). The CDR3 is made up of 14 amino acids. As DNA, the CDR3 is TGTGCCAGTAGTATAGATGGGGAATCCTACGAGCAGTACTTC. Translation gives CASSIDGESYEQYF.

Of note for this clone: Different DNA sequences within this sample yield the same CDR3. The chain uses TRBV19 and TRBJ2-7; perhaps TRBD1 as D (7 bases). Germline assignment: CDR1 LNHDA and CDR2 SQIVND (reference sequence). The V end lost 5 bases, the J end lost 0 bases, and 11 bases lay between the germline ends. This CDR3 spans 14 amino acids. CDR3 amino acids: CASSGGTASYEQYF. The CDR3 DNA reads TGTGCCAGTAGTGGGGGGACAGCCTCCTACGAGCAGTACTTC.

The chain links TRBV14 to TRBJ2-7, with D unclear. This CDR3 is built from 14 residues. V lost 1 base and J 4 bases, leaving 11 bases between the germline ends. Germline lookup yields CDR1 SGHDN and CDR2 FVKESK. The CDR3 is CASSQGSFLYEQYF. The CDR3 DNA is TGTGCCAGCAGCCAAGGAAGTTTTCTTTACGAGCAGTACTTC.

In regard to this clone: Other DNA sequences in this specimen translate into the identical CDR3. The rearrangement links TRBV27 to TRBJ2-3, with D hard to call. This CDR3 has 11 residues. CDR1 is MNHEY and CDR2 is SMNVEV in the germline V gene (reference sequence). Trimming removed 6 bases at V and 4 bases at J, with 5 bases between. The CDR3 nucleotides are TGTGCCAGCAGCTTCGCAGATACGCAGTATTTT. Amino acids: CASSFADTQYF.

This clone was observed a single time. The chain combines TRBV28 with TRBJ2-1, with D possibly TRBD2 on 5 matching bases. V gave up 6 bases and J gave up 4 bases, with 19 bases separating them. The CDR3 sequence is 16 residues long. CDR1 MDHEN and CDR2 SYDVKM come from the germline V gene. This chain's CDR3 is CASSTTWTLHYNEQFF. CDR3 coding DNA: TGTGCCAGCAGCACGACCTGGACTCTGCATTACAATGAGCAGTTCTTC.

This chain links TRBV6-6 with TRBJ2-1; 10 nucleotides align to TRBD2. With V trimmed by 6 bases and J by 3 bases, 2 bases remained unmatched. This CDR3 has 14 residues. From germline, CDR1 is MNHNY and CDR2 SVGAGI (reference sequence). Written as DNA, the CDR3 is TGTGCCAGCAGCGGACTAGCGGACTACAATGAGCAGTTCTTC. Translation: CASSGLADYNEQFF.

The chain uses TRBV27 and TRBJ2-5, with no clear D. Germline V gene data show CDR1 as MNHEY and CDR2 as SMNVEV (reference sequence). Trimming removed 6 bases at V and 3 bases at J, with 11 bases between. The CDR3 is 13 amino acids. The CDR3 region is CASSADMEETQYF. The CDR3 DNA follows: TGTGCCAGCAGCGCCGACATGGAAGAGACCCAGTACTTC.

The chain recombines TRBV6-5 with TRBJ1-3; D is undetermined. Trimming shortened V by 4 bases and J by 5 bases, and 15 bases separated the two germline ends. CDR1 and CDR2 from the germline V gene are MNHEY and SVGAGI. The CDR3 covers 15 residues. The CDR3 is CASSWSISGRNTIYF. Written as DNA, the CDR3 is TGTGCCAGCAGTTGGTCTATTTCAGGTCGAAACACCATATATTTT.

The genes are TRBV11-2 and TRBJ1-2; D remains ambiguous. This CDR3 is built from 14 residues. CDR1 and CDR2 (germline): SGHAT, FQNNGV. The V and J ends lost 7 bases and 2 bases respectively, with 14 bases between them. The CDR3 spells CASTIGGSNYGYTF. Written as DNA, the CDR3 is TGTGCCAGCACCATTGGAGGTTCCAACTATGGCTACACCTTC. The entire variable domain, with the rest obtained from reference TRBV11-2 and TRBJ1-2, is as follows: EAGVAQSPRYKIIEKRQSVAFWCNPISGHATLYWYQQILGQGPKLLIQFQNNGVVDDSQLPKDRFSAERLKGVDSTLKIQPAKLEDSAVYLCASTIGGSNYGYTFGSGTRLTVV.

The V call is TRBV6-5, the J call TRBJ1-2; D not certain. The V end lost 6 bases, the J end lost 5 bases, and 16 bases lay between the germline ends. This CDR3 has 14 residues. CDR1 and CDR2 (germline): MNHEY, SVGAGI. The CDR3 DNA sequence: TGTGCCAGCAGCTCACCCGCCTCTAGGTATGGCTACACCTTC. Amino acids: CASSSPASRYGYTF.

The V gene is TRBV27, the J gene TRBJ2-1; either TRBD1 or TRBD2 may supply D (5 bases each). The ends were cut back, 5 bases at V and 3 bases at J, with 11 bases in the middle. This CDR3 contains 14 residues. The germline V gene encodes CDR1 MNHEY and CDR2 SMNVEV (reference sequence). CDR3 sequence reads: CASSGRGDYNEQFF. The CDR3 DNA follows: TGTGCCAGCAGTGGGCGAGGGGACTACAATGAGCAGTTCTTC.

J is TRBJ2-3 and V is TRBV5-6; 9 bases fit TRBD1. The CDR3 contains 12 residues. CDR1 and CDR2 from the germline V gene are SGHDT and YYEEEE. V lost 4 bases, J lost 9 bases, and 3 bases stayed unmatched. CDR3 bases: TGTGCCAGCAGCCCGACAGGGGGGACGCAGTATTTT. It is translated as CASSPTGGTQYF. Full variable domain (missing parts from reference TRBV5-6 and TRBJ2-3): DAGVTQSPTHLIKTRGQQVTLRCSPKSGHDTVSWYQQALGQGPQFIFQYYEEEERQRGNFPDRFSGHQFPNYSSELNVNALLLGDSALYLCASSPTGGTQYFGPGTRLTVL.

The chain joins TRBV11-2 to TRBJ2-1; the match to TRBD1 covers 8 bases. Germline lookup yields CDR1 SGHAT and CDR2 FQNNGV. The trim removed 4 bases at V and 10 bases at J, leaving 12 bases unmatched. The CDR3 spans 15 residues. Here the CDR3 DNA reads TGTGCCAGCAGCTCCCACACTAGCAGGGGGCAAGAGCAGTTCTTC. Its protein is CASSSHTSRGQEQFF.

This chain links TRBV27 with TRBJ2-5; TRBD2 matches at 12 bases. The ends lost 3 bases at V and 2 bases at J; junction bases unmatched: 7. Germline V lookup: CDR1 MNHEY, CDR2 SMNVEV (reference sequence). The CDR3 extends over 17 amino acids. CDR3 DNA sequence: TGTGCCAGCAGTTTCCTAGGGACTAGCGGGCCTCAAGAGACCCAGTACTTC. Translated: CASSFLGTSGPQETQYF.